Presented here are 7 T cell receptor beta chains from one specimen sequenced in a study of cytomegalovirus exposure and HLA in healthy donors (dated 2017 in TCRdb). Receptors were amplified or captured by the immunoSEQ multiplex PCR assay. The multiplex PCR relied on a mix of 60 forward primers for TCR Vbeta segments and 13 reverse primers for TCR Jbeta segments. TCRdb carries this immuneACCESS record with in-frame sequences only. Its versions omit some clonotypes, under half of them owing to an unresolved V gene in the studies checked, with the rest unexplained. This sample has about 38,000 clones in its table, and around three fifths of those were observed once. Of the sample, more than 15% is held by the ten largest clones. Sequencing used PBMCs. Receptors originate from a man between 50 and 59 years old in good health and CMV-seropositive.

The chain employs TRBV5-6 and TRBJ1-2; 7 bases map to TRBD1. The CDR3 is made up of 15 amino acids. V lost 4 bases to trimming and J lost 5 bases; unmatched junction nucleotides: 11. Germline V lookup: CDR1 SGHDT, CDR2 YYEEEE. The CDR3 nucleotides are TGTGCCAGCAGCCCCCCCGGGACAGTGCCTTATGGCTACACCTTC. Translation: CASSPPGTVPYGYTF.

V is TRBV5-6 and J is TRBJ1-2; D is unresolved. The germline CDR1 and CDR2 sequences are SGHDT and YYEEEE. The CDR3 has 12 residues. Trimming removed 4 bases at V and 8 bases at J, with 12 bases between. CDR3 DNA sequence: TGTGCCAGCAGCCCGGAGCTAGAAGGCTACACCTTC. Residues: CASSPELEGYTF.

V is TRBV6-6 and J is TRBJ2-2, with D possibly being TRBD2 (6 bases). V lost 9 bases to trimming and J lost 1 base, with 12 bases between them. The germline gives CDR1 MNHNY, CDR2 SVGAGI (reference sequence). This CDR3 contains 14 residues. CDR3 protein: CASSGSQNTGELFF. CDR3 bases: TGTGCCAGTTCCGGGAGCCAGAACACCGGGGAGCTGTTTTTT.

The chain joins TRBV27 to TRBJ2-1, with 11 positions matching TRBD1. The CDR3 contains 15 residues. With V trimmed by 3 bases and J by 4 bases, 2 bases remained unmatched. Germline V gene lookup returns CDR1 MNHEY and CDR2 SMNVEV (reference sequence). CDR3 region: CASSLGQGGYNEQFF. In DNA, the CDR3 is TGTGCCAGCAGTTTGGGACAGGGGGGGTACAATGAGCAGTTCTTC.

The chain carries TRBV2 and TRBJ1-1, with D uncertain. Trimming shortened V by 2 bases and J by 9 bases, and 7 bases separated the two germline ends. The CDR3 spans 11 residues. Germline assignment: CDR1 SNHLY and CDR2 FYNNEI. CDR3 sequence: CASSELRKAFF. The CDR3 nucleotides are TGTGCCAGCAGTGAACTAAGAAAAGCTTTCTTT.

The chain combines TRBV15 with TRBJ2-3, with D possibly matching TRBD2 (6 bases). The ends were cut back, 0 bases at V and 6 bases at J, with 13 bases in the middle. This CDR3 comprises 15 residues. CDR1 is LNHNV and CDR2 is YYDKDF in the germline V gene (reference sequence). The CDR3 sequence is CATSRDGGSADTQYF. The CDR3 DNA sequence: TGTGCCACCAGCAGAGATGGGGGGTCTGCGGATACGCAGTATTTT.

The chain has TRBV5-4 and TRBJ2-7; 9 bases line up with TRBD1. V was clipped by 5 bases and J by 2 bases; unmatched bases: 8. The CDR3 runs to 15 residues. Germline lookup yields CDR1 SGHNT and CDR2 YYREEE (reference sequence). This CDR3 is CASRQGAGSTYEQYF. In DNA, the CDR3 is TGTGCCAGCAGACAGGGGGCAGGTAGCACCTACGAGCAGTACTTC.